These 30 T cell receptor beta chains were all obtained from the same sample, sequenced in a study of neoadjuvant anti-PD-1 for oral cavity cancer. Sequenced by immunoSEQ multiplex PCR; TCRdb stores in-frame clones only, minus some. The table lists roughly 16,000 clones, approximately 68% of them singletons. The source material was PBMCs, sampled before nivolumab (anti-PD-1) treatment. These receptors were obtained from a person between 35 and 79 years old with oral cavity squamous cell carcinoma.

This chain connects TRBV7-9 to TRBJ2-7; possibly TRBD1 for D (5 bases). With 4 bases removed from V and 3 bases from J, the gap between germline ends came to 10 bases. The germline CDR1 and CDR2 sequences are SEHNR and FQNEAQ (reference sequence). The CDR3 sequence is 13 residues long. In DNA, the CDR3 is TGTGCCAGCAGCTCAACAGGAGACTACGAGCAGTACTTC. It encodes CASSSTGDYEQYF.

This clone was seen only a few times. The V and J genes are TRBV7-9 and TRBJ2-7; 7 bases fit TRBD1. The ends lost 3 bases at V and 2 bases at J; junction bases unmatched: 4. Germline V lookup: CDR1 SEHNR, CDR2 FQNEAQ (reference sequence). CDR3 length equals 14 residues. The CDR3 sequence is CASSFEGAAYEQYF. In DNA, the CDR3 is TGTGCCAGCAGCTTCGAGGGGGCCGCCTACGAGCAGTACTTC.

V and J are TRBV5-4 and TRBJ2-7; 11 bases map to TRBD2. The CDR3 runs to 15 residues. Germline V gene data show CDR1 as SGHNT and CDR2 as YYREEE (reference sequence). Germline trimming cut 2 bases from V and 5 bases from J; bases unmatched to any gene: 6. The CDR3 here is CASSLFTSGSHEQYF. The CDR3, as DNA: TGTGCCAGCAGCTTATTTACTAGCGGGAGCCACGAGCAGTACTTC.

This chain connects TRBV6-1 to TRBJ1-2, with D hard to call. The CDR3 has 12 residues. The V end was cut by 4 bases, the J end by 4 bases, with 7 bases between. The germline V gene encodes CDR1 MNHNS and CDR2 SASEGT. The CDR3 DNA sequence: TGTGCCAGCAGTGTGACGGTCTATGGCTACACCTTC. Its protein product is CASSVTVYGYTF.

Only a few counts were recorded for this clone. The chain couples TRBV10-1 to TRBJ2-1; 7 bases map to TRBD2. Trimming cost V 6 bases and J 7 bases; bases outside gene matches: 6. CDR1 and CDR2 from the germline V gene are WNHNN and SYGVQD (reference sequence). This CDR3 is 13 amino acids long. This CDR3 reads CASRREKPNEQFF. The CDR3 DNA sequence: TGCGCCAGCAGGCGGGAGAAACCGAATGAGCAGTTCTTC.

The chain employs TRBV5-6 and TRBJ2-5, with D perhaps matching TRBD1 (6 bases). This CDR3 has 16 amino acids. The germline gives CDR1 SGHDT, CDR2 YYEEEE. V lost 0 bases and J lost 1, with 13 bases in between. CDR3 amino acids: CASSLAEGHFQETQYF. CDR3 DNA sequence: TGTGCCAGCAGCTTGGCCGAGGGACACTTCCAAGAGACCCAGTACTTC.

The gene calls are TRBV27 and TRBJ1-5, with D perhaps matching TRBD1 (5 bases). The germline V gene has CDR1 MNHEY and CDR2 SMNVEV (reference sequence). The CDR3 covers 14 residues. V was cut by 6 bases and J by 7 bases, with 16 bases left in between. This chain's CDR3 is CASRTQGSGQPQHF. The CDR3 nucleotides are TGTGCCAGCAGAACCCAGGGTTCCGGGCAGCCCCAGCATTTT.

The chain carries TRBV5-4 and TRBJ2-5; a possible D gene is TRBD2 (7 bases). CDR3 length: 17 residues. From germline, CDR1 is SGHNT and CDR2 YYREEE (reference sequence). Deletions cut 0 bases from V and 5 bases from J, with 20 bases between. CDR3 residues: CASSLAGGAAVTETQYF. CDR3 sequence (DNA): TGTGCCAGCAGCTTGGCGGGGGGCGCCGCAGTGACGGAGACCCAGTACTTC.

This chain links TRBV5-1 with TRBJ1-2; 7 bases agree with TRBD1. V gave up 2 bases and J gave up 10 bases; unmatched junction bases: 8. The CDR3 has 13 residues. Germline V CDR1 and CDR2: SGHRS, YFSETQ. CDR3: CASSLLQGIDYTF. The CDR3 DNA reads as TGCGCCAGCAGCTTATTACAGGGGATTGACTACACCTTC.

The genes are TRBV2 and TRBJ2-5; 9 positions agree with TRBD1. Germline loops: CDR1 SNHLY, CDR2 FYNNEI. Trimming at V came to 7 bases and at J to 7 bases, leaving 19 bases not matched to a gene. The length of the CDR3 is 17 residues. CDR3 region: CASNDPGAGQGVGTQYF. Here the CDR3 DNA reads TGTGCCAGCAACGACCCAGGTGCGGGACAGGGAGTCGGGACCCAGTACTTC.

For this clone: One end of the junction is discordant with germline, which a read error may explain. The rearrangement joins TRBV7-7 to TRBJ2-5; D gene unclear. CDR1 and CDR2 (germline): SSHAT, FNYEAQ (reference sequence). This CDR3 is 14 amino acids long. CDR3 amino acids: CASSLRGIQETQYF. The CDR3 DNA reads as TGTGCTAGCAGCTTACGCGGCATTCAAGAGACCCAGTACTTC.

The chain recombines TRBV29-1 with TRBJ2-3; D is unresolved. V was trimmed by 2 bases and J by 4 bases, leaving 13 bases between them. The CDR3 is 14 amino acids. Germline values: CDR1 SQVTM, CDR2 ANQGSEA. The CDR3: CSVEPWTAPDTQYF. CDR3 DNA sequence: TGCAGCGTTGAACCCTGGACCGCCCCAGATACGCAGTATTTT.

This chain links TRBV5-1 with TRBJ1-1; no definite D call. Trimming left V 0 bases short and J 5 bases short, with 11 bases between. CDR3 length equals 14 residues. Germline V gene lookup returns CDR1 SGHRS and CDR2 YFSETQ. The CDR3 bases are TGCGCCAGCAGCTTGGAGGGTCTGAGAACTGAAGCTTTCTTT. The encoded protein is CASSLEGLRTEAFF.

This clone was found once. The genes are TRBV5-8 and TRBJ2-7, with TRBD1 matching over 7 bases. Germline CDR1 and CDR2: SGHTS and YDEGEE. Trimming took 3 bases from V and 1 from J; bases not matched to a gene: 4. This CDR3 contains 14 residues. DNA of the CDR3: TGTGCCAGCAGCTGGGGGACAGATTCCTACGAGCAGTACTTC. This codes for CASSWGTDSYEQYF.

This chain links TRBV5-1 with TRBJ2-2; the match to TRBD2 covers 9 bases. V lost 4 bases and J lost 6; bases outside the gene matches: 7. The CDR3 has 15 residues. The V gene's germline CDR1 is SGHRS and CDR2 YFSETQ. The CDR3 DNA follows: TGCGCCAGCAGCGCATTAGCGGGAGCCCCCGGGGAGCTGTTTTTT. Translating gives CASSALAGAPGELFF.

This rearrangement joins TRBV6-1 to TRBJ2-7, with D perhaps being TRBD1 or TRBD2 (5 bases each). The CDR3 runs 14 residues. Per germline, CDR1 MNHNS and CDR2 SASEGT. V was shortened by 2 bases and J by 3 bases, with 11 bases between the two germline ends. The CDR3 is CASSETGPLYEQYF. Here the CDR3 DNA reads TGTGCCAGCAGTGAAACGGGGCCCCTCTACGAGCAGTACTTC.

This clone occurred once. CDR3 amino acids: CASSAQTGLAGSNEQFF. The CDR3 region has the DNA TGTGCCAGCAGCGCCCAAACGGGACTAGCGGGATCCAATGAGCAGTTCTTC. The rearrangement uses TRBV9 and TRBJ2-1, with 13 bases matching TRBD2. V gave up 3 bases and J gave up 6 bases; unmatched junction bases: 9. This CDR3 is 17 amino acids long. CDR1 is SGDLS and CDR2 is YYNGEE in the germline V gene.

This clone appeared a few times. The chain carries TRBV5-6 and TRBJ2-1; 8 nucleotides match TRBD1. CDR3 length: 16 amino acids. CDR1 SGHDT and CDR2 YYEEEE come from the germline V gene. The junction had 7 bases not matched to a gene; V was cut back by 0 bases and J by 5 bases. DNA for the CDR3: TGTGCCAGCAGCTTGGTTTTCTGGACAGGGAACAATGAGCAGTTCTTC. Amino acids: CASSLVFWTGNNEQFF.

This chain uses TRBV11-2 with TRBJ2-1; D is unclear. Trimming pared 2 bases from V and 8 bases from J, leaving 4 bases between. There are 11 residues in the CDR3. The germline V gene encodes CDR1 SGHAT and CDR2 FQNNGV. The CDR3 bases are TGTGCCAGCAGCTTAAGGTATGAGCAGTTCTTC. The encoded protein is CASSLRYEQFF.

This chain connects TRBV14 to TRBJ1-1; TRBD1 matches at 7 bases. Germline V gene data show CDR1 as SGHDN and CDR2 as FVKESK. This CDR3 is 12 amino acids long. Unmatched junction bases numbered 6, after V lost 4 bases and J lost 10 bases. The CDR3 bases are TGTGCCAGCAGCCGGGAGGGGGCTCGAGCTTTCTTT. Translated, it gives CASSREGARAFF. Full variable domain (outside the CDR3, taken from reference TRBV14 and TRBJ1-1): EAGVTQFPSHSVIEKGQTVTLRCDPISGHDNLYWYRRVMGKEIKFLLHFVKESKQDESGMPNNRFLAERTGGTYSTLKVQPAELEDSGVYFCASSREGARAFFGQGTRLTVV.

V usage is TRBV6-5 and J usage is TRBJ1-5; no definite D call. The V end lost 4 bases, the J end lost 1 base, and 11 bases lay between the germline ends. Germline values: CDR1 MNHEY, CDR2 SVGAGI. The CDR3 sequence is 15 residues long. The CDR3 loop is CASSFSKLSNQPQHF. CDR3 DNA sequence: TGTGCCAGCAGTTTCTCCAAGTTGAGCAATCAGCCCCAGCATTTT.

The rearrangement links TRBV29-1 to TRBJ2-7; TRBD1 might be the D (6 bases). Germline CDR1 SQVTM, CDR2 ANQGSEA. The ends were cut back, 1 base at V and 6 bases at J, with 16 bases in the middle. CDR3 length: 14 residues. The CDR3 spells CSVEGGTNTGEQYF. The CDR3 DNA is TGCAGCGTTGAAGGGGGGACAAATACCGGCGAGCAGTACTTC.

This clone was detected only a few times. This chain uses TRBV27 with TRBJ2-3; 8 bases fit TRBD2. The V gene end was trimmed by 6 bases and the J gene end by 2 bases; junction bases not matched to a gene: 7. This CDR3 contains 15 residues. Germline CDR1 and CDR2: MNHEY and SMNVEV (reference sequence). Written as DNA, the CDR3 is TGTGCCAGCAGACGAGCGGGAGTGAACACAGATACGCAGTATTTT. Protein sequence: CASRRAGVNTDTQYF.

The V and J genes are TRBV7-6 and TRBJ2-3, with a tentative D call TRBD2 (6 bases). Germline V CDR1 and CDR2: SGHVS, FNYEAQ. V dropped 0 bases and J dropped 3 bases, with 10 bases sitting between them. The CDR3 runs 15 residues. The CDR3 spells CASSLAGGFTDTQYF. In nucleotides, the CDR3 is TGTGCCAGCAGCTTAGCGGGAGGATTTACAGATACGCAGTATTTT.

The rearrangement joins TRBV6-6 to TRBJ2-7; TRBD2 is a possible D gene (5 bases). Trimming stripped 6 bases from V and 6 bases from J, with 12 bases between. This CDR3 has 12 amino acids. Per germline, CDR1 MNHNY and CDR2 SVGAGI (reference sequence). CDR3 sequence reads: CASRPDWGEQYF. DNA of the CDR3: TGTGCCAGCAGACCGGACTGGGGCGAGCAGTACTTC.

The V call is TRBV7-2, the J call TRBJ1-2; the match to TRBD1 covers 10 bases. This CDR3 region has 16 residues. CDR1 is SGHTA, CDR2 FQGNSA, per germline. The V and J ends lost 4 bases and 5 bases, in that order; junction bases with no gene match: 10. The DNA for the CDR3 is TGTGCCAGCAGCTCCCCCCGACAGGGGGCGGAGTATGGCTACACCTTC. Its protein product is CASSSPRQGAEYGYTF.

This clone was counted a few times. The V call is TRBV19, the J call TRBJ2-2; 8 bases fit TRBD2. The CDR3 runs to 15 residues. CDR1 and CDR2 (germline): LNHDA, SQIVND (reference sequence). The junction had 8 bases not matched to a gene; V was cut back by 3 bases and J by 8 bases. The CDR3, as DNA: TGTGCCAGTAGTATTACGACTAGCGTGCCGGGGGAGCTGTTTTTT. It specifies CASSITTSVPGELFF.

The chain links TRBV13 to TRBJ2-3; the D is unclear. The CDR3 contains 14 residues. The V and J ends lost 4 bases and 1 base respectively, with 9 bases between them. CDR1 is PRHDT and CDR2 is FYEKMQ in the germline V gene (reference sequence). CDR3 sequence: CASSSWAGTDTQYF. The CDR3 DNA reads as TGTGCCAGCAGCTCATGGGCGGGCACAGATACGCAGTATTTT.

The chain couples TRBV19 to TRBJ1-3; TRBD1 aligns across 9 bases. The V and J ends lost 5 bases and 2 bases, in that order; junction bases with no gene match: 4. CDR1 and CDR2 from the germline V gene are LNHDA and SQIVND (reference sequence). CDR3 length: 15 residues. The CDR3: CASSARQGAGNTIYF. The CDR3 DNA is TGTGCCAGTAGTGCCCGACAGGGGGCTGGAAACACCATATATTTT.

This chain links TRBV27 with TRBJ2-7; 14 positions match TRBD2. The V segment lost 2 bases and the J segment 4 bases; nucleotides outside the gene matches: 10. The germline CDR1 and CDR2 sequences are MNHEY and SMNVEV (reference sequence). The CDR3 contains 18 residues. This CDR3 reads CASSLKTSGRAHSYEQYF. CDR3 nucleotide sequence: TGTGCCAGCAGTTTAAAGACTAGCGGGAGGGCTCACTCTTACGAGCAGTACTTC.